This is a list of T cell receptor beta chains from one sample in a study of early T cells in non-severe SARS-CoV-2 infection. TCRdb analysed the 5' RACE reads with MiXCR anew, one entry per CDR3 protein. The top ten hold around 16% of the sample, which has more than 35,000 distinct CDR3 sequences, 3.5% to 5% seen once. Input material: whole blood. Receptor source: an adult who was a healthcare worker with PCR-confirmed SARS-CoV-2 infection or an uninfected control (not recorded which). The CDR3 runs from the conserved cysteine through the conserved F or W. A D gene is named only where the DNA matches it firmly. Not every row has a clone size; where given, it reads once, few, many or a size class.

clone_size j_call v_call d_call cdr3_nt cdr3_aa
many TRBJ1-1 TRBV29-1 . TGCAGCGCTAGAGCAGGGGTAATCATGAACACTGAAGCTTTCTTT CSARAGVIMNTEAFF
. TRBJ2-5 TRBV7-9 TRBD1 TGTGCCAGCAGCTCCGCCGGGACAGGGAAAGAGACCCAGTACTTC CASSSAGTGKETQYF
many TRBJ2-6 TRBV30 . TGTGCCTGGAGTGCAGGCCTGGCTGGGGCCAACGTCCTGACTTTC CAWSAGLAGANVLTF
many TRBJ2-1 TRBV12-3/TRBV12-4 TRBD1 TGTGCCAGCAGTCTGCCGCCGGGACAGGGGAATGAGCAGTTCTTC CASSLPPGQGNEQFF
many TRBJ2-3 TRBV20-1 . TGCAGTCCAGGATGGACAGATACGCAGTATTTT CSPGWTDTQYF
many TRBJ2-2 TRBV7-9 . TGTGCCAGCAGCTTAGGTGGCCCCCGGGAGCTGTTTTTT CASSLGGPRELFF
many TRBJ1-1 TRBV7-8 TRBD1 TGTGCCAGCAGCTTGGGTCGACAGGGATACACTGAAGCTTTCTTT CASSLGRQGYTEAFF
many TRBJ2-3 TRBV20-1 . TGCAGTGCTAGAGGCACGGGCACAGATACGCAGTATTTT CSARGTGTDTQYF
. TRBJ1-6 TRBV3-1 . TGTGCCAGCAGCTCCACCGACAGCCTGAATTCACCCCTCCACTTT CASSSTDSLNSPLHF
many TRBJ1-1 TRBV2 . TGTGCCAGCAGTGTAGGGCACATCGGTAGGGACACTGAAGCTTTCTTT CASSVGHIGRDTEAFF
. TRBJ1-1 TRBV5-4 . TGTGCCAGCAGCGGAAAGAACACTGAAGCTTTCTTT CASSGKNTEAFF
. TRBJ2-7 TRBV5-4 . TGTGCCAGCGGGGGCCTTGACGCCCCGCCCTACGAGCAGTACTTC CASGGLDAPPYEQYF
many TRBJ2-2 TRBV11-2 . TGTGCCAGCAGCTTCCGGGGCACGAACACCGGGGAGCTGTTTTTT CASSFRGTNTGELFF
few TRBJ2-3 TRBV20-1 TRBD2 TGCAGTGCCGCACCGGGAGGAGATACGCAGTATTTT CSAAPGGDTQYF
. TRBJ2-7 TRBV7-9 TRBD1 TGTGCCAGCAGCTTTTGGGACAGGTACTACGAGCAGTACTTC CASSFWDRYYEQYF
. TRBJ1-1 TRBV27 . TGTGCCACCTTTACAGGGAAACTAACTGAAGCTTTCTTT CATFTGKLTEAFF